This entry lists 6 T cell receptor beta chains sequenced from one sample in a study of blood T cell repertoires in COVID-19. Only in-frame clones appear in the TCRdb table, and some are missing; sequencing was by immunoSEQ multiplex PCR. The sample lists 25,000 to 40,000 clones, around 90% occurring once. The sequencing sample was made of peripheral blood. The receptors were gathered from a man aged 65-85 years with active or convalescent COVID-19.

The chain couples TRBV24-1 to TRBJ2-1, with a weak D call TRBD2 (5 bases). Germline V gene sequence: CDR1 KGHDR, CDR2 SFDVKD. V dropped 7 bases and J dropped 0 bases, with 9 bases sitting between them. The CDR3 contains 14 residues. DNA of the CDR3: TGTGCCACCAGCCGGGATCCCTCCTACAATGAGCAGTTCTTC. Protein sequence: CATSRDPSYNEQFF.

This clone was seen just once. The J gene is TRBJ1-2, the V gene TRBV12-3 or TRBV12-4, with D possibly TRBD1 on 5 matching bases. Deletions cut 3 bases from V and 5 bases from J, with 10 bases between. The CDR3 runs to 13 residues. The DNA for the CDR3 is TGTGCCAGCAGTTTGTTCCGGGGGTATGGCTACACCTTC. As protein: CASSLFRGYGYTF.

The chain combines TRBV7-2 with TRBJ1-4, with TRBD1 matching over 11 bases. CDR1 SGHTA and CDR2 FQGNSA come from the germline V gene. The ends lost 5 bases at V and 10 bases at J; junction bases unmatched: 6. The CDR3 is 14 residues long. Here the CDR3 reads CASSLLGQGGKLFF. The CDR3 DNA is TGTGCCAGCAGCCTGCTGGGACAGGGGGGAAAACTGTTTTTT. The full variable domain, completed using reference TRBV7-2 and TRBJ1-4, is GAGVSQSPSNKVTEKGKDVELRCDPISGHTALYWYRQSLGQGLEFLIYFQGNSAPDKSGLPSDRFSAERTGGSVSTLTIQRTQQEDSAVYLCASSLLGQGGKLFFGSGTQLSVL.

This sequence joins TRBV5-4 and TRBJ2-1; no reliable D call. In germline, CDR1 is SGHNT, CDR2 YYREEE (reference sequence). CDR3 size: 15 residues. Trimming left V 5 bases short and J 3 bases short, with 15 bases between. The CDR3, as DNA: TGTGCCAGCAGTTCTTTACTTTCTGGCTACAATGAGCAGTTCTTC. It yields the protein CASSSLLSGYNEQFF.

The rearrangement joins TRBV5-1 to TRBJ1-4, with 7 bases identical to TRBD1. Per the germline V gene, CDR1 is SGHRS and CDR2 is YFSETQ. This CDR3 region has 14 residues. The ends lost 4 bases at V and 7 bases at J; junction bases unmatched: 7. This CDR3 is CASSKTGSGEKLFF. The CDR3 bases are TGCGCCAGCAGCAAGACAGGGAGTGGTGAAAAACTGTTTTTT.

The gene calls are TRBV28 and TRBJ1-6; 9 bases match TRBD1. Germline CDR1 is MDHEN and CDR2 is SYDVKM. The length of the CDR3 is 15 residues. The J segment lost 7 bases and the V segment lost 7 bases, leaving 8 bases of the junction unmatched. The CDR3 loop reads CASISGDRENSPLHF. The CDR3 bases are TGTGCCAGCATCTCAGGGGACAGGGAAAATTCACCCCTCCACTTT. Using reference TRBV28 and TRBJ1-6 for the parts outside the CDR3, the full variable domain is DVKVTQSSRYLVKRTGEKVFLECVQDMDHENMFWYRQDPGLGLRLIYFSYDVKMKEKGDIPEGYSVSREKKERFSLILESASTNQTSMYLCASISGDRENSPLHFGNGTRLTVT.